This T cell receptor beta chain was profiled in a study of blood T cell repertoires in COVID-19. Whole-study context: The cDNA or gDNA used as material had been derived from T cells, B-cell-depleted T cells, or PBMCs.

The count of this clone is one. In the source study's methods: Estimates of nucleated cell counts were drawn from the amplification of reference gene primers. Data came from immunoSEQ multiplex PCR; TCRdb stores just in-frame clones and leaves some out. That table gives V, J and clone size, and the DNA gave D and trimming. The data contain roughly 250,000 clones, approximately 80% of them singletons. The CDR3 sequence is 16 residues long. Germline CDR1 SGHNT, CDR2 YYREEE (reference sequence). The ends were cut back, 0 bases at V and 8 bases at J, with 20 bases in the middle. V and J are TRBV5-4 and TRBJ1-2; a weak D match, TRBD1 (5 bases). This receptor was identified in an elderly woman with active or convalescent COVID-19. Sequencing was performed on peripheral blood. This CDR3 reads CASSLEGMVQAAGYTF. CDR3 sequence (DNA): TGTGCCAGCAGCTTGGAAGGTATGGTACAGGCAGCCGGCTACACCTTC.